The sequence of this T cell receptor beta chain was determined in a study of T cell responses to AZD1222 COVID-19 vaccine. The study, taken as a whole, reports: Breadth and depth of Spike-specific TCRs rose after two AZD1222 doses.

The CDR3 spans 13 residues. Trimming removed 4 bases from V and 0 bases from J, with 6 bases in between. Germline CDR1 is LGHNA and CDR2 is YSLEER. On this clone itself: Its specificity is unknown.

Assay: immunoSEQ multiplex PCR; the TCRdb copy retains only in-frame clones and omits some. The sample consists of about 120,000 clones, around 89% of them appearing once. Sequenced here: peripheral blood, sampled on day 0 of AZD1222 vaccination. The clonotype was recovered from an adult in good health. The rearrangement uses TRBV4-3 and TRBJ1-1; no firm D call. The CDR3 DNA reads TGCGCCAGCAGCCGGGCCGTGAACACTGAAGCTTTCTTT. It codes for CASSRAVNTEAFF.